This TCR beta chain derives from a study of T cells in tumors after PD-1 blockade. Study-level information: Patients had no prior checkpoint blockade, systemic immunosuppressants, or anti-cancer therapy within 4 weeks. Patients received pembrolizumab 200 mg every 3 weeks or cemiplimab 350 mg every 2 weeks. Daily vismodegib 150 mg continued in a subset of anti-PD-1-treated patients.

The CDR3 length is 13 residues. Study-level results: Clonal replacement, not reinvigoration, is suggested for expanded exhausted CD8+ clones after therapy.

About this clone itself: Its antigen remains unknown.

Libraries were prepared by immunoSEQ multiplex PCR; TCRdb keeps only in-frame clonotypes and omits some of them. The sample yields about 12,000 clones, less than 65% seen once. The clonotype comes from a human donor with basal cell carcinoma. V usage is TRBV21-1 and J usage is TRBJ2-3; the table's D call, TRBD2, has no DNA check behind it. TRBV21-1 is a documented pseudogene. Source: tumor tissue, taken before anti-PD-1 treatment. CDR3 amino acids: CASSNEDSGTQYF. CDR3 DNA sequence: TGTGCCAGCAGCAATGAGGACTCTGGTACGCAGTATTTT.